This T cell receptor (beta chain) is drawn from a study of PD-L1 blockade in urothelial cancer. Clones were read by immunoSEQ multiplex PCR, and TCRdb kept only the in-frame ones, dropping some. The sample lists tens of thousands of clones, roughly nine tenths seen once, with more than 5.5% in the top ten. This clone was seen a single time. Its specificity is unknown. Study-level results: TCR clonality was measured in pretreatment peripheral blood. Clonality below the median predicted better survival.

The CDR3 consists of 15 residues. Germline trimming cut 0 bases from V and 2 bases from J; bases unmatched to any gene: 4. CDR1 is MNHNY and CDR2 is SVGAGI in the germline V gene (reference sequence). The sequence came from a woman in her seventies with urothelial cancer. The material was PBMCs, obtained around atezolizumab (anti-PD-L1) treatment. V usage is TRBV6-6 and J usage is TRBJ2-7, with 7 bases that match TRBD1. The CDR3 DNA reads TGTGCCAGCAGTTACTCCCTTGGACAGGCCTACGAGCAGTACTTC. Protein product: CASSYSLGQAYEQYF.